These 9 T cell receptor beta chains were all obtained from the same sample, sequenced in a study of blood T cell repertoires in COVID-19. The assay was immunoSEQ multiplex PCR, and TCRdb's table has in-frame clones only and misses some. This table has a few hundred thousand clones, roughly 88% appearing once. The material sequenced was PBMCs or T cells enriched from blood (not recorded which). The receptor source for this set is a man aged 25 to 40 who had recovered from COVID-19.

The rearrangement links TRBV30 to TRBJ1-2; no firm D call. The CDR3 is 12 amino acids. Trimming removed 2 bases from V and 8 bases from J, with 12 bases in between. Looked up from germline, CDR1 is GTSNPN and CDR2 is SVGIG (reference sequence). The CDR3 reads CAWSPESRGYTF. The CDR3 nucleotides are TGTGCCTGGAGTCCCGAATCGCGGGGCTACACCTTC.

The chain employs TRBV18 and TRBJ1-1, with a weak D call TRBD1 (5 bases). The V end was cut by 3 bases, the J end by 7 bases, with 15 bases between. Germline values: CDR1 KGHSH, CDR2 LQKENI. CDR3 size: 14 residues. DNA for the CDR3: TGTGCCAGCTCACCTAAGAGCGGGGACTATGAAGCTTTCTTT. Translation gives CASSPKSGDYEAFF. Full variable domain (outside the CDR3, taken from reference TRBV18 and TRBJ1-1): NAGVMQNPRHLVRRRGQEARLRCSPMKGHSHVYWYRQLPEEGLKFMVYLQKENIIDESGMPKERFSAEFPKEGPSILRIQQVVRGDSAAYFCASSPKSGDYEAFFGQGTRLTVV.

The V and J genes are TRBV7-2 and TRBJ2-3; 7 bases are a match to TRBD1. V was pared by 3 bases and J by 0 bases, with 9 bases of the junction left unmatched. This CDR3 has 17 amino acids. Germline lookup yields CDR1 SGHTA and CDR2 FQGNSA. This CDR3 reads CASSFNTGVTSTDTQYF. The CDR3 nucleotides read TGTGCCAGCAGCTTCAATACAGGGGTTACTAGCACAGATACGCAGTATTTT.

As for this clone: At the DNA level, this CDR3 is encoded by other sequences in the same sample as well. The chain carries TRBV10-1 and TRBJ1-2, with D unclear. V lost 0 bases to trimming and J lost 4 bases, with 6 bases between them. Germline-derived CDR1 and CDR2 are WNHNN and SYGVQD (reference sequence). This CDR3 comprises 13 residues. Here the CDR3 reads CASSESGSYGYTF. DNA for the CDR3: TGCGCCAGCAGTGAGTCGGGGAGCTATGGCTACACCTTC.

The CDR3 region is CASAPGLAGDTQYF. CDR3 sequence (DNA): TGTGCCAGCGCGCCCGGACTAGCCGGTGATACGCAGTATTTT. The chain combines TRBV7-2 with TRBJ2-3, with 8 bases that match TRBD2. The CDR3 has 14 residues. Losses at the gene ends were 8 bases for V and 6 bases for J; bases not matched to a gene: 10. Per the germline V gene, CDR1 is SGHTA and CDR2 is FQGNSA.

The chain combines TRBV10-3 with TRBJ1-6; 7 nucleotides line up with TRBD1. J lost 6 bases, V lost 6 bases, and 8 bases had no gene match. CDR3 length: 15 residues. The V gene's germline CDR1 is ENHRY and CDR2 SYGVKD. In nucleotides, the CDR3 is TGTGCCATCAGAGCTATGGGACAGTCTAATTCACCCCTCCACTTT. Its translation is CAIRAMGQSNSPLHF.

The chain links TRBV19 to TRBJ2-3, with 7 bases aligning to TRBD1. The CDR3 spans 15 residues. Germline CDR1 reads LNHDA; CDR2 reads SQIVND (reference sequence). Unmatched junction bases numbered 9, after V lost 9 bases and J lost 0 bases. The CDR3 nucleotides read TGTGCCAGCCGGGACAGATTAACTAGCACAGATACGCAGTATTTT. Translated, it gives CASRDRLTSTDTQYF.

As to this clone: One junction end does not reproduce the germline sequence, and a read error may be involved. The CDR3 sequence: CARSLGGGAYNEQFF. CDR3 sequence (DNA): TGCGCCCGCAGCTTGGGCGGGGGGGCCTACAATGAGCAGTTCTTC. The chain joins TRBV5-1 to TRBJ2-1; 9 bases match TRBD2. Germline CDR1 reads SGHRS; CDR2 reads YFSETQ. This CDR3 has 15 amino acids.

V gene TRBV7-6 combines with J gene TRBJ2-3; 9 nucleotides agree with TRBD2. In germline, CDR1 is SGHVS, CDR2 FNYEAQ. J was trimmed by 1 base and V by 1 base; bases with no gene match: 3. This CDR3 is 16 amino acids long. The chain's CDR3 is CASSLVGGGGTDTQYF. The CDR3 bases are TGTGCCAGCAGCTTAGTGGGCGGGGGGGGCACAGATACGCAGTATTTT. The full variable domain, rest sourced from reference TRBV7-6 and TRBJ2-3, is GAGVSQSPRYKVTKRGQDVALRCDPISGHVSLYWYRQALGQGPEFLTYFNYEAQQDKSGLPNDRFSAERPEGSISTLTIQRTEQRDSAMYRCASSLVGGGGTDTQYFGPGTRLTVL.